The present entry profiles one T cell receptor beta chain with its context. V lost 7 bases and J 3 bases, leaving 7 bases between the germline ends. Germline-derived CDR1 and CDR2 are SNHLY and FYNNEI. CDR3 length equals 13 residues. The source of the sample is a study of blood T cell repertoires in COVID-19. Study-level background: Italy, Spain and the United States were the sources of the convalescent and acute COVID-19 samples. In each case, the material was cDNA or gDNA derived from T cells, B-cell-depleted T cells, or PBMCs.

One Seattle source followed patients from active infection through their disease course. Sequencing used immunoSEQ multiplex PCR; TCRdb keeps in-frame clones, though not all of them. Among over 150,000 clones listed, roughly 84% were seen once. The chain couples TRBV2 to TRBJ2-6, with a weak D call TRBD1 (5 bases). Sequences were obtained from peripheral blood. This clonotype was sampled from an older woman with COVID-19, enrolled during active disease. Here the CDR3 reads CASKGDGANVLTF. CDR3 nucleotide sequence: TGTGCCAGCAAAGGGGATGGGGCCAACGTCCTGACTTTC.